The clone carrying this T cell receptor beta chain has at least ten counts. This sample is drawn from a study of neurological immune-mediated disorders. Synthesis of cDNA was performed by 5'RACE using 10-nucleotide random UMIs. Each CDR3 protein is one row after TCRdb ran MiXCR on the 5' RACE reads. This table has 40,000 or so distinct CDR3 sequences, approximately 13% appearing once. V was cut by 5 bases and J by 7 bases, with 17 bases left in between. Per germline, CDR1 DFQATT and CDR2 SNEGSKA (reference sequence). The CDR3 loop spans 13 amino acids. This sample's time point: longitudinal time-point 3. Individuals who volunteered at a blood bank located in Maryland, USA, made up the group of healthy controls. The study built unsorted libraries from 2 million PBMCs kept at -80 C.

The chain has TRBV20-1 and TRBJ1-1; D might be TRBD1 (5 bases). The receptor's source is a man aged 25 to 40 in good health. Specimen: PBMCs. The CDR3 is CSADDKGHSEAFF. CDR3 nucleotide sequence: TGCAGTGCTGATGACAAGGGGCACAGTGAAGCTTTCTTT.